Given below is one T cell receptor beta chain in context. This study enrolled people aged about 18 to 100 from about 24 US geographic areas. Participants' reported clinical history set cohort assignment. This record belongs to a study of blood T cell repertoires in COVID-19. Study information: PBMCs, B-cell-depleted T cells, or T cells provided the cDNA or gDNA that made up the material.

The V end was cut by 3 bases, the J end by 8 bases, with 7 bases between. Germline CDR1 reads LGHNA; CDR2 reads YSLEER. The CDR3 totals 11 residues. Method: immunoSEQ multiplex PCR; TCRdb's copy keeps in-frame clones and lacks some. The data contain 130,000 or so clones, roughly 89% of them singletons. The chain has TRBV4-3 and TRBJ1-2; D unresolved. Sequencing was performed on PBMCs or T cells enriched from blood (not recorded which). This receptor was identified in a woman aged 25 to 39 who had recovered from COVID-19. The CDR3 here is CASSHRGGYTF. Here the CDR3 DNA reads TGCGCCAGCAGCCATCGGGGAGGCTACACCTTC.